One and the same sample provided the 12 T cell receptor beta chains below, sequenced in a study of cytomegalovirus exposure and HLA in healthy donors. The PCR contained 60 Vbeta and 13 Jbeta primers. TCRdb keeps only in-frame clones here, not all; method: immunoSEQ multiplex PCR. In the table there are about 240,000 clones, around 81% of which are singletons. Sequenced: PBMCs. The source of these receptors is a woman aged 60-75 years in good health and CMV-seropositive.

The chain links TRBV15 to TRBJ1-2; D may be TRBD1 (5 bases). CDR1 LNHNV and CDR2 YYDKDF come from the germline V gene (reference sequence). This CDR3 is built from 15 residues. Deletions cut 1 base from V and 0 bases from J, with 9 bases between. The CDR3 nucleotides read TGTGCCACCAGCAGAGGCAGGGAGGCTAACTATGGCTACACCTTC. It specifies CATSRGREANYGYTF.

The V call is TRBV5-6, the J call TRBJ2-7, with 8 positions matching TRBD2. With 2 bases clipped from V and 4 bases from J, the junction kept 5 bases outside the gene matches. There are 14 residues in the CDR3. CDR1 and CDR2 (germline): SGHDT, YYEEEE. In DNA form, the CDR3 reads TGTGCCAGCAGCTTCGGGACTAGTTTTTACGAGCAGTACTTC. It translates to CASSFGTSFYEQYF. Full variable domain (missing parts from reference TRBV5-6 and TRBJ2-7): DAGVTQSPTHLIKTRGQQVTLRCSPKSGHDTVSWYQQALGQGPQFIFQYYEEEERQRGNFPDRFSGHQFPNYSSELNVNALLLGDSALYLCASSFGTSFYEQYFGPGTRLTVT.

The rearrangement uses TRBV27 and TRBJ2-3; TRBD1 aligns across 8 bases. V shed 5 bases, J shed 5 bases, and the junction held 6 bases outside the gene matches. This CDR3 is 14 amino acids long. CDR1 is MNHEY, CDR2 SMNVEV, per germline (reference sequence). DNA of the CDR3: TGTGCCAGCAGTCGGGACAGGTTGGGAGATACGCAGTATTTT. Encoded protein: CASSRDRLGDTQYF.

The V call is TRBV5-5, the J call TRBJ2-3; 7 bases line up with TRBD1. V shed 4 bases and J 9 bases; nucleotides not matched to a gene: 11. Germline loops: CDR1 SGHKS, CDR2 YYEKEE (reference sequence). This CDR3 has 14 residues. The CDR3 loop is CASSVGQVSGTQYF. The CDR3 DNA reads as TGTGCCAGCAGCGTCGGACAGGTCTCGGGGACGCAGTATTTT.

The chain has TRBV9 and TRBJ1-3, with D hard to call. This CDR3 is 17 amino acids long. In germline, CDR1 is SGDLS, CDR2 YYNGEE. V was shortened by 0 bases and J by 2 bases, with 15 bases between the two germline ends. DNA of the CDR3: TGTGCCAGCAGCGTAGACCCTGTACAGCAGACTGGAAACACCATATATTTT. Its translation is CASSVDPVQQTGNTIYF.

The chain uses TRBV7-9 and TRBJ2-1; weak D call: TRBD2 (6 bases). The V gene lost 1 base and the J gene lost 4 bases, with 8 bases spanning the gap. Germline V CDR1 and CDR2: SEHNR, FQNEAQ (reference sequence). The CDR3 length is 14 residues. CDR3 bases: TGTGCCAGCAGCTTAGGGGGACTTTACAATGAGCAGTTCTTC. Encoded protein: CASSLGGLYNEQFF.

V and J are TRBV2 and TRBJ2-5, with a weak D call TRBD2 (6 bases). V dropped 6 bases and J dropped 5 bases, with 19 bases sitting between them. The V gene's germline CDR1 is SNHLY and CDR2 FYNNEI. The CDR3 loop spans 15 amino acids. CDR3: CASRVTQAAGETQYF. In DNA, the CDR3 is TGTGCCAGCAGAGTCACGCAAGCGGCGGGGGAGACCCAGTACTTC.

This chain uses TRBV9 with TRBJ2-7, with 8 bases that match TRBD1. Looked up from germline, CDR1 is SGDLS and CDR2 is YYNGEE. CDR3 length: 15 amino acids. J gave up 3 bases and V 4 bases, and 9 bases lay outside the gene matches. The CDR3 nucleotides are TGTGCCAGCAGCAAACAGGGGGGTGACGTCTACGAGCAGTACTTC. Its translation is CASSKQGGDVYEQYF.

The count of this clone is one. V gene TRBV9 combines with J gene TRBJ1-5; 9 positions agree with TRBD1. After removal of 3 bases from V and 3 bases from J, the junction contained 4 bases not matched to a gene. In germline, CDR1 is SGDLS, CDR2 YYNGEE. This CDR3 region has 15 residues. This CDR3 is CASSDGTGFNQPQHF. The CDR3 coding sequence is TGTGCCAGCAGCGATGGGACAGGGTTCAATCAGCCCCAGCATTTT.

This clone has a single count. V gene TRBV2 combines with J gene TRBJ2-7, with 10 bases fitting TRBD2. Trimming took 2 bases from V and 7 from J; bases not matched to a gene: 8. Per germline, CDR1 SNHLY and CDR2 FYNNEI. This CDR3 is 15 amino acids long. The CDR3 coding sequence is TGTGCCAGCAGTGAAAGGTCTAGCGGGAGTTGGGAGCAGTACTTC. Its translation is CASSERSSGSWEQYF.

The chain employs TRBV19 and TRBJ2-6; tentative D call: TRBD1 (5 bases). Germline V gives CDR1 LNHDA, CDR2 SQIVND (reference sequence). V lost 5 bases to trimming and J lost 1 base, with 9 bases between them. This CDR3 has 15 residues. In DNA form, the CDR3 reads TGTGCCAGTAGTCCTCAGGGATCTGGGGCCAACGTCCTGACTTTC. It is translated as CASSPQGSGANVLTF.

The chain joins TRBV25-1 to TRBJ2-5; TRBD1 agrees at 10 bases. The CDR3 totals 17 residues. CDR1 is MGHDK and CDR2 is SYGVNS in the germline V gene. Losses at the gene ends were 5 bases for V and 2 bases for J; bases not matched to a gene: 11. DNA of the CDR3: TGTGCCAGCAGTAGCACCTGGGGGACAGGGGAACAAGAGACCCAGTACTTC. It specifies CASSSTWGTGEQETQYF.